The clone carrying this TCR beta chain was seen a handful of times. What it recognizes is unknown. It was with 60 Vbeta and 13 Jbeta primers that the PCR ran. Sequencing used immunoSEQ multiplex PCR; TCRdb keeps in-frame clones, though not all of them. The profile shows approximately 140,000 clones, about 60% of them singletons. The record originates from a study of cytomegalovirus exposure and HLA in healthy donors. Findings and caveats of the study: The listing of 150 to 200 TCR beta chains classed them as cytomegalovirus-associated. Exclusion as indistinguishable affected some V segments, including TRBV6-2 and TRBV6-3.

Germline V lookup: CDR1 KGHSH, CDR2 LQKENI. Trimming cost V 3 bases and J 1 base, with 9 bases left between them. The CDR3 sequence is 14 residues long. The clonotype originates from a woman aged 55-69 years in good health and CMV-seropositive. The sample comprised PBMCs. The gene calls are TRBV18 and TRBJ1-1; tentatively, D is TRBD1 (6 bases). The CDR3 region has the DNA TGTGCCAGCTCACCGGGACACAAGAACACTGAAGCTTTCTTT. Its translation: CASSPGHKNTEAFF.